The rows below give T cell receptor beta chains drawn from one sample of a study of blood T cells in healthy people across ages. TCRdb fed the 5' RACE reads into MiXCR, producing one record per CDR3 protein. The sample has roughly 700,000 distinct CDR3 sequences; just under 25% are singletons. These data were also filed under a second study, of T cells of mothers and their children.

The specimen sequenced was blood. These receptors came from a boy aged 10-17 years in good health. The CDR3 runs from the conserved cysteine through the conserved F or W. Fields, in order: clone size, J gene, D gene, CDR3 length, V gene, CDR3 protein, CDR3 DNA. A D gene is named only where the DNA matches it firmly. A row's size may be missing; if present it is once, few, many or a size class.

clone size: .; J gene: TRBJ2-3; D gene: TRBD1; CDR3 length: 16; V gene: TRBV27; CDR3 protein: CASSLLPGTGTDTQYF; CDR3 DNA: TGTGCCAGCAGTTTACTCCCCGGGACAGGGACTGATACGCAGTATTTT
clone size: .; J gene: TRBJ1-2; D gene: .; CDR3 length: 14; V gene: TRBV9; CDR3 protein: CASSVADSNYGYTF; CDR3 DNA: TGTGCCAGCAGCGTGGCAGACTCTAACTATGGCTACACCTTC
clone size: .; J gene: TRBJ1-2; D gene: TRBD1; CDR3 length: 16; V gene: TRBV9; CDR3 protein: CASSASSGTGGRGYTF; CDR3 DNA: TGTGCCAGCAGCGCCTCATCCGGGACAGGGGGCCGAGGCTACACCTTC
clone size: few; J gene: TRBJ1-2; D gene: .; CDR3 length: 16; V gene: TRBV7-9; CDR3 protein: CASSPIRVLPPRGYTF; CDR3 DNA: TGTGCCAGCAGCCCAATACGGGTCCTTCCACCGCGTGGCTACACCTTC
clone size: few; J gene: TRBJ2-1; D gene: TRBD2; CDR3 length: 15; V gene: TRBV20-1; CDR3 protein: CSARDPTSAHNEQFF; CDR3 DNA: TGCAGTGCTAGAGATCCGACTAGCGCCCACAATGAGCAGTTCTTC
clone size: few; J gene: TRBJ2-2; D gene: TRBD1; CDR3 length: 16; V gene: TRBV9; CDR3 protein: CASSVRDRGNTGELFF; CDR3 DNA: TGTGCCAGCAGCGTCAGGGACAGGGGGAACACCGGGGAGCTGTTTTTT
clone size: .; J gene: TRBJ2-1; D gene: .; CDR3 length: 14; V gene: TRBV5-4; CDR3 protein: CASSSRDGDNEQFF; CDR3 DNA: TGTGCCAGCAGCTCCCGGGACGGCGACAATGAGCAGTTCTTC
clone size: few; J gene: TRBJ1-2; D gene: .; CDR3 length: 15; V gene: TRBV10-3; CDR3 protein: CAISGSGFSNYGYTF; CDR3 DNA: TGTGCCATCAGTGGTTCGGGATTCTCTAACTATGGCTACACCTTC
clone size: many; J gene: TRBJ2-3; D gene: TRBD2; CDR3 length: 16; V gene: TRBV9; CDR3 protein: CASSAQVGLATDTQYF; CDR3 DNA: TGTGCCAGCAGCGCCCAAGTGGGACTAGCGACAGATACGCAGTATTTT
clone size: many; J gene: TRBJ1-1; D gene: .; CDR3 length: 12; V gene: TRBV28; CDR3 protein: CASSLQGTEAFF; CDR3 DNA: TGTGCCAGCAGTCTCCAGGGTACTGAAGCTTTCTTT
clone size: few; J gene: TRBJ2-1; D gene: TRBD2; CDR3 length: 14; V gene: TRBV7-9; CDR3 protein: CASRRGDADNEQFF; CDR3 DNA: TGTGCCAGCAGGCGGGGGGACGCCGACAATGAGCAGTTCTTC
clone size: .; J gene: TRBJ1-4; D gene: .; CDR3 length: 14; V gene: TRBV28; CDR3 protein: CASSPTLINEKLFF; CDR3 DNA: TGTGCCAGCAGTCCTACGCTCATCAATGAAAAACTGTTTTTT
clone size: .; J gene: TRBJ1-2; D gene: TRBD1; CDR3 length: 15; V gene: TRBV11-2; CDR3 protein: CASSFRDRGPLGYTF; CDR3 DNA: TGTGCCAGCAGCTTCCGGGACAGGGGGCCTCTTGGCTACACCTTC
clone size: few; J gene: TRBJ2-1; D gene: TRBD2; CDR3 length: 14; V gene: TRBV11-2; CDR3 protein: CASSLGGSLNEQFF; CDR3 DNA: TGTGCCAGCAGCCTCGGCGGGAGTCTCAATGAGCAGTTCTTC
clone size: .; J gene: TRBJ1-6; D gene: .; CDR3 length: 15; V gene: TRBV12-3/TRBV12-4; CDR3 protein: CASSTRDGDNSPLHF; CDR3 DNA: TGTGCCAGCAGCACCCGGGACGGGGATAATTCACCCCTCCACTTT
clone size: .; J gene: TRBJ2-1; D gene: TRBD2; CDR3 length: 19; V gene: TRBV6-1; CDR3 protein: CASSQNPGTTSNSYNEQFF; CDR3 DNA: TGTGCCAGCAGTCAAAACCCCGGGACTACCTCAAACTCCTACAATGAGCAGTTCTTC
clone size: .; J gene: TRBJ2-7; D gene: TRBD1; CDR3 length: 15; V gene: TRBV7-9; CDR3 protein: CASSPQGTGDYEQYF; CDR3 DNA: TGTGCCAGCAGCCCTCAAGGGACAGGGGACTACGAGCAGTACTTC
clone size: .; J gene: TRBJ2-3; D gene: TRBD1; CDR3 length: 17; V gene: TRBV28; CDR3 protein: CASSLTLRTGGTDTQYF; CDR3 DNA: TGTGCCAGCAGTTTAACTCTCCGGACAGGGGGCACAGATACGCAGTATTTT
clone size: few; J gene: TRBJ2-1; D gene: TRBD2; CDR3 length: 15; V gene: TRBV4-3; CDR3 protein: CASSRTSGGFDEQFF; CDR3 DNA: TGCGCCAGCAGCCGCACTAGCGGGGGGTTCGATGAGCAGTTCTTC
clone size: few; J gene: TRBJ2-7; D gene: .; CDR3 length: 15; V gene: TRBV7-2; CDR3 protein: CASSLGGPSGYEQYF; CDR3 DNA: TGTGCCAGCAGCTTAGGGGGACCCTCAGGCTACGAGCAGTACTTC
clone size: .; J gene: TRBJ1-4; D gene: .; CDR3 length: 13; V gene: TRBV29-1; CDR3 protein: CSGEGGEDEKLFF; CDR3 DNA: TGCAGCGGAGAGGGGGGTGAGGATGAAAAACTGTTTTTT
clone size: few; J gene: TRBJ1-5; D gene: TRBD1; CDR3 length: 14; V gene: TRBV7-9; CDR3 protein: CASSQGQSNQPQHF; CDR3 DNA: TGTGCCAGCAGCCAGGGACAGTCCAATCAGCCCCAGCATTTT
clone size: .; J gene: TRBJ2-1; D gene: TRBD2; CDR3 length: 15; V gene: TRBV6-6; CDR3 protein: CASSPAGTKHYEQFF; CDR3 DNA: TGTGCCAGCAGCCCAGCCGGGACTAAACACTATGAGCAGTTCTTC
clone size: .; J gene: TRBJ2-5; D gene: TRBD1; CDR3 length: 16; V gene: TRBV20-1; CDR3 protein: CSASHRGRSAGETQYF; CDR3 DNA: TGCAGTGCTTCTCACAGGGGGCGCAGTGCCGGGGAGACCCAGTACTTC
clone size: few; J gene: TRBJ1-2; D gene: .; CDR3 length: 13; V gene: TRBV29-1; CDR3 protein: CSVVGVDDYGYTF; CDR3 DNA: TGCAGCGTTGTCGGGGTTGACGACTATGGCTACACCTTC
clone size: .; J gene: TRBJ1-1; D gene: .; CDR3 length: 15; V gene: TRBV4-1; CDR3 protein: CASSQVLSSRTEAFF; CDR3 DNA: TGCGCCAGCAGCCAAGTCCTTTCCTCTCGGACTGAAGCTTTCTTT
clone size: .; J gene: TRBJ2-5; D gene: .; CDR3 length: 15; V gene: TRBV2; CDR3 protein: CASSEAPSRGETQYF; CDR3 DNA: TGTGCCAGCAGTGAAGCCCCTAGTAGGGGCGAGACCCAGTACTTC
clone size: .; J gene: TRBJ2-1; D gene: TRBD2; CDR3 length: 15; V gene: TRBV6-6; CDR3 protein: CASSTRTSGIDEQFF; CDR3 DNA: TGTGCCAGCAGTACTAGGACTAGCGGGATTGATGAGCAGTTCTTC
clone size: few; J gene: TRBJ2-2; D gene: TRBD1; CDR3 length: 14; V gene: TRBV20-1; CDR3 protein: CSAHRTQGTGELFF; CDR3 DNA: TGCAGTGCTCACCGGACACAGGGGACCGGGGAGCTGTTTTTT
clone size: .; J gene: TRBJ1-1; D gene: .; CDR3 length: 12; V gene: TRBV10-3; CDR3 protein: CAISPTDTEAFF; CDR3 DNA: TGTGCCATCAGTCCTACAGACACTGAAGCTTTCTTT
clone size: .; J gene: TRBJ2-1; D gene: .; CDR3 length: 13; V gene: TRBV24-1; CDR3 protein: CATSDLGPDEQFF; CDR3 DNA: TGTGCCACCAGTGATTTGGGCCCCGATGAGCAGTTCTTC
clone size: .; J gene: TRBJ2-3; D gene: .; CDR3 length: 13; V gene: TRBV29-1; CDR3 protein: CSPGLEGTDTQYF; CDR3 DNA: TGCAGCCCTGGACTGGAGGGCACAGATACGCAGTATTTT
clone size: .; J gene: TRBJ1-2; D gene: TRBD1; CDR3 length: 12; V gene: TRBV2; CDR3 protein: CAGDSGYYGYTF; CDR3 DNA: TGTGCCGGGGACAGTGGGTACTATGGCTACACCTTC
clone size: .; J gene: TRBJ2-7; D gene: TRBD2; CDR3 length: 13; V gene: TRBV12-3/TRBV12-4; CDR3 protein: CASQPAGTYEQYF; CDR3 DNA: TGTGCCAGTCAACCAGCGGGGACCTACGAGCAGTACTTC
clone size: few; J gene: TRBJ2-4; D gene: .; CDR3 length: 14; V gene: TRBV12-3/TRBV12-4; CDR3 protein: CASATELAKNIQYF; CDR3 DNA: TGTGCCAGTGCAACAGAGCTAGCCAAAAACATTCAGTACTTC
clone size: few; J gene: TRBJ1-1; D gene: .; CDR3 length: 14; V gene: TRBV7-9; CDR3 protein: CANIDRNSDTEAFF; CDR3 DNA: TGTGCCAACATAGACCGCAACTCCGACACTGAAGCTTTCTTT
clone size: .; J gene: TRBJ2-1; D gene: .; CDR3 length: 15; V gene: TRBV6-5; CDR3 protein: CASSYDESSYNEQFF; CDR3 DNA: TGTGCCAGCAGTTACGATGAGAGCTCCTACAATGAGCAGTTCTTC
clone size: .; J gene: TRBJ2-3; D gene: .; CDR3 length: 11; V gene: TRBV24-1; CDR3 protein: CATGYSDTQYF; CDR3 DNA: TGTGCCACCGGCTACTCAGATACGCAGTATTTT
clone size: few; J gene: TRBJ1-2; D gene: TRBD1; CDR3 length: 15; V gene: TRBV7-2; CDR3 protein: CANRSDRGWEGGYTF; CDR3 DNA: TGTGCCAACAGATCAGACAGGGGATGGGAGGGTGGCTACACCTTC
clone size: .; J gene: TRBJ2-1; D gene: TRBD2; CDR3 length: 21; V gene: TRBV3-1; CDR3 protein: CASSQELWGLAGRSSYNEQFF; CDR3 DNA: TGTGCCAGCAGCCAAGAATTGTGGGGACTAGCGGGAAGAAGCTCCTACAATGAGCAGTTCTTC
clone size: .; J gene: TRBJ2-2; D gene: .; CDR3 length: 14; V gene: TRBV18; CDR3 protein: CASSPDTNTGELFF; CDR3 DNA: TGTGCCAGCTCACCCGACACGAACACCGGGGAGCTGTTTTTT
clone size: few; J gene: TRBJ2-7; D gene: .; CDR3 length: 12; V gene: TRBV20-1; CDR3 protein: CSVGPPTYEQYF; CDR3 DNA: TGCAGCGTCGGTCCACCGACCTACGAGCAGTACTTC
clone size: few; J gene: TRBJ2-1; D gene: .; CDR3 length: 13; V gene: TRBV29-1; CDR3 protein: CSAVALTYNEQFF; CDR3 DNA: TGCAGCGCCGTGGCGCTTACCTACAATGAGCAGTTCTTC
clone size: .; J gene: TRBJ2-5; D gene: .; CDR3 length: 12; V gene: TRBV3-1; CDR3 protein: CASSPTYRTQYF; CDR3 DNA: TGTGCCAGCAGCCCGACTTATCGGACCCAGTACTTC
clone size: .; J gene: TRBJ2-7; D gene: .; CDR3 length: 13; V gene: TRBV21-1; CDR3 protein: CASPTVYPYEQYF; CDR3 DNA: TGTGCCAGCCCTACAGTTTATCCCTACGAGCAGTACTTC
clone size: few; J gene: TRBJ2-7; D gene: .; CDR3 length: 15; V gene: TRBV4-1; CDR3 protein: CASSQKEDSSYEQYF; CDR3 DNA: TGCGCCAGCAGCCAAAAAGAGGACAGTTCCTACGAGCAGTACTTC
clone size: .; J gene: TRBJ2-1; D gene: .; CDR3 length: 15; V gene: TRBV7-3; CDR3 protein: CASSLQRASYNEQFF; CDR3 DNA: TGTGCCAGCAGCTTACAGAGGGCCTCCTACAATGAGCAGTTCTTC
clone size: few; J gene: TRBJ2-4; D gene: TRBD1; CDR3 length: 13; V gene: TRBV24-1; CDR3 protein: CATSDRGSSLQYF; CDR3 DNA: TGTGCCACCAGTGACAGGGGGAGTTCTCTTCAGTACTTC
clone size: .; J gene: TRBJ2-6; D gene: .; CDR3 length: 16; V gene: TRBV15; CDR3 protein: CATSRDGVRGANVLTF; CDR3 DNA: TGTGCCACCAGCAGAGACGGAGTTCGTGGGGCCAACGTCCTGACTTTC
clone size: .; J gene: TRBJ2-1; D gene: TRBD2; CDR3 length: 16; V gene: TRBV27; CDR3 protein: CASNALGAGVGNEQFF; CDR3 DNA: TGTGCCAGCAACGCCCTAGGGGCGGGAGTTGGGAATGAGCAGTTCTTC
clone size: .; J gene: TRBJ1-1; D gene: TRBD1; CDR3 length: 13; V gene: TRBV29-1; CDR3 protein: CSVLPDRGAIAFF; CDR3 DNA: TGCAGCGTTCTCCCGGACAGGGGGGCGATAGCTTTCTTT
clone size: few; J gene: TRBJ2-1; D gene: .; CDR3 length: 15; V gene: TRBV18; CDR3 protein: CASSPPGISYNEQFF; CDR3 DNA: TGTGCCAGCTCACCGCCAGGTATCTCCTACAATGAGCAGTTCTTC
clone size: .; J gene: TRBJ2-1; D gene: .; CDR3 length: 19; V gene: TRBV21-1; CDR3 protein: CASSSLASGRGLSYNEQFF; CDR3 DNA: TGTGCCAGCAGCAGCCTGGCTAGCGGGAGGGGTCTTTCCTACAATGAGCAGTTCTTC
clone size: .; J gene: TRBJ2-5; D gene: .; CDR3 length: 13; V gene: TRBV29-1; CDR3 protein: CSSRGRAQETQYF; CDR3 DNA: TGCTCGTCCAGGGGAAGGGCCCAAGAGACCCAGTACTTC